Below are 15 T cell receptor beta chains sequenced from a single sample in a study of OX40 agonist ivuxolimab in advanced cancers. Sequenced by immunoSEQ multiplex PCR; TCRdb stores in-frame clones only, minus some. The sample carries some 130,000 clones, about 93% recorded once. The sequences come from CD4+ or CD8+ T cells sorted from blood, collected in a trial of the OX40 agonist ivuxolimab. These receptors originate from an adult with an advanced solid tumor such as melanoma, head and neck, liver or kidney cancer.

J is TRBJ2-2 and V is TRBV28; D is undetermined. The CDR3 sequence is 16 residues long. Trimming took off 5 bases at V and 5 bases at J, with 18 bases between the two ends. Germline CDR1 MDHEN, CDR2 SYDVKM. CDR3 nucleotide sequence: TGTGCCAGCAGTCGCGCCATTACGGAATTAACCGGGGAGCTGTTTTTT. Protein product: CASSRAITELTGELFF.

The CDR3 sequence: CASSGGGISYEQYF. CDR3 nucleotides: TGCGCCAGCTCCGGGGGGGGAATCTCCTACGAGCAGTACTTC. V gene TRBV5-1 combines with J gene TRBJ2-7, with TRBD2 matching over 8 bases. V dropped 7 bases and J dropped 0; count of bases not matched to a gene: 6. Germline V lookup: CDR1 SGHRS, CDR2 YFSETQ. The CDR3 consists of 14 residues.

With regard to this clone: Other DNA sequences of this sample code for an identical CDR3. The genes are TRBV7-2 and TRBJ1-4; D is perhaps TRBD1 (6 bases). The V end lost 2 bases, the J end lost 4 bases, and 8 bases lay between the germline ends. Germline V gene data show CDR1 as SGHTA and CDR2 as FQGNSA. This CDR3 has 14 amino acids. CDR3 residues: CASSLRGGNEKLFF. The DNA of the CDR3 is TGTGCCAGCAGCTTAAGAGGGGGTAATGAAAAACTGTTTTTT. Using reference TRBV7-2 and TRBJ1-4 for the parts outside the CDR3, the full variable domain is GAGVSQSPSNKVTEKGKDVELRCDPISGHTALYWYRQSLGQGLEFLIYFQGNSAPDKSGLPSDRFSAERTGGSVSTLTIQRTQQEDSAVYLCASSLRGGNEKLFFGSGTQLSVL.

The chain is built from TRBV7-9 and TRBJ2-7; D not certain. CDR1 is SEHNR and CDR2 is FQNEAQ in the germline V gene (reference sequence). Trimming removed 1 base at V and 4 bases at J, with 8 bases between. The CDR3 is 13 residues long. This CDR3 reads CASSLEPGYEQYF. DNA of the CDR3: TGTGCCAGCAGCTTAGAGCCCGGGTACGAGCAGTACTTC.

The V and J genes are TRBV6-5 and TRBJ1-3; no clear D. Looked up from germline, CDR1 is MNHEY and CDR2 is SVGAGI. The CDR3 totals 14 residues. The V and J ends lost 0 bases and 4 bases respectively, with 7 bases between them. CDR3 DNA: TGTGCCAGCAGTTACTCGAGAGCAGGAAACACCATATATTTT. Translated, it gives CASSYSRAGNTIYF.

The chain joins TRBV6-1 to TRBJ1-1, with 8 bases that match TRBD1. Germline V gives CDR1 MNHNS, CDR2 SASEGT. The CDR3 extends over 14 amino acids. Germline trimming cut 6 bases from V and 2 bases from J; bases unmatched to any gene: 5. The CDR3 sequence is CASSRTGTNTEAFF. In nucleotides, the CDR3 is TGTGCCAGCAGCAGGACAGGGACAAACACTGAAGCTTTCTTT.

V usage is TRBV2 and J usage is TRBJ1-3, with 8 bases aligning to TRBD1. The CDR3 is 15 amino acids. Looked up from germline, CDR1 is SNHLY and CDR2 is FYNNEI. Trimming at V came to 6 bases and at J to 4 bases, leaving 8 bases not matched to a gene. The CDR3 DNA sequence: TGTGCCAGCAGGAGGCAGCGACAGGGGGGAAACACCATATATTTT. Its translation: CASRRQRQGGNTIYF.

The CDR3 region has the DNA TGTGCCAGCAGTTTCGGCGTTAGCGGGTGGGAAGATACGCAGTATTTT. Translation gives CASSFGVSGWEDTQYF. V and J are TRBV28 and TRBJ2-3; TRBD2 matches at 7 bases. Germline-derived CDR1 and CDR2 are MDHEN and SYDVKM. V shed 3 bases, J shed 5 bases, and the junction held 11 bases outside the gene matches. This CDR3 has 16 residues. Complete variable domain (other parts from reference TRBV28 and TRBJ2-3): DVKVTQSSRYLVKRTGEKVFLECVQDMDHENMFWYRQDPGLGLRLIYFSYDVKMKEKGDIPEGYSVSREKKERFSLILESASTNQTSMYLCASSFGVSGWEDTQYFGPGTRLTVL.

This chain links TRBV7-2 with TRBJ2-3, with 9 bases identical to TRBD2. V was clipped by 3 bases and J by 5 bases; unmatched bases: 6. The germline CDR1 and CDR2 sequences are SGHTA and FQGNSA. This CDR3 is built from 15 residues. The CDR3 protein is CASSFVASGKDTQYF. CDR3 DNA sequence: TGTGCCAGCAGCTTCGTGGCTAGCGGGAAAGATACGCAGTATTTT.

This chain uses TRBV5-1 with TRBJ2-7; TRBD1 might be the D (6 bases). CDR3 length: 13 residues. Germline values: CDR1 SGHRS, CDR2 YFSETQ. Trimming shortened V by 0 bases and J by 3 bases, and 7 bases separated the two germline ends. CDR3 sequence (DNA): TGCGCCAGCAGCTTGGGGGACAACTACGAGCAGTACTTC. The encoded protein is CASSLGDNYEQYF.

This chain connects TRBV27 to TRBJ1-3; D gene ambiguous. The V and J ends lost 2 bases and 0 bases respectively, with 8 bases between them. This CDR3 spans 15 amino acids. The V gene's germline CDR1 is MNHEY and CDR2 SMNVEV (reference sequence). Here the CDR3 DNA reads TGTGCCAGCAGTTTACCCCTAGACTCTGGAAACACCATATATTTT. Encoded protein: CASSLPLDSGNTIYF.

V usage is TRBV6-1 and J usage is TRBJ2-1, with unresolved D. Trimming pared 5 bases from V and 9 bases from J, leaving 8 bases between. The germline gives CDR1 MNHNS, CDR2 SASEGT. The CDR3 consists of 11 residues. CDR3 in DNA: TGTGCCAGCAGTACTAACAGTGAGCAGTTCTTC. Translating it yields CASSTNSEQFF.

This chain joins TRBV5-1 and TRBJ2-2; D is perhaps TRBD1 or TRBD2 (5 bases each). V lost 1 base, J lost 5 bases, and 12 bases lay in between. This CDR3 contains 15 residues. CDR1 and CDR2 from the germline V gene are SGHRS and YFSETQ. The CDR3 DNA sequence: TGCGCCAGCAGCTTGTGGGGGTACTCGACCGGGGAGCTGTTTTTT. Its translation: CASSLWGYSTGELFF.

This clone was counted a single time. V gene TRBV28 combines with J gene TRBJ1-5, with a weak D call TRBD1 (5 bases). Germline V gene data show CDR1 as MDHEN and CDR2 as SYDVKM. CDR3 length: 15 residues. V lost 6 bases to trimming and J lost 2 bases, with 14 bases between them. The CDR3 nucleotides are TGTGCCAGCAGCCCCGTTGGAGGGGGCAATCAGCCCCAGCATTTT. Translating it yields CASSPVGGGNQPQHF. Full variable domain (rest looked up from reference TRBV28 and TRBJ1-5): DVKVTQSSRYLVKRTGEKVFLECVQDMDHENMFWYRQDPGLGLRLIYFSYDVKMKEKGDIPEGYSVSREKKERFSLILESASTNQTSMYLCASSPVGGGNQPQHFGDGTRLSIL.

V and J are TRBV11-2 and TRBJ1-5; possibly TRBD1 for D (5 bases). CDR1 is SGHAT and CDR2 is FQNNGV in the germline V gene. With 3 bases removed from V and 3 bases from J, the gap between germline ends came to 21 bases. This CDR3 is built from 18 residues. CDR3 amino acids: CASSFPNKKIGANQPQHF. The CDR3 DNA is TGTGCCAGCAGCTTCCCAAATAAGAAGATCGGGGCCAATCAGCCCCAGCATTTT.